This entry features one TCR beta chain sequence. Antigen unknown. A much larger clone lies one base from this, so it may be a read error. A modified ARM-PCR protocol with three rounds of nested PCR amplified TCRbeta. TCRdb reprocessed the multiplex PCR reads via MiXCR and lists one record per CDR3 protein. The sample has under 150,000 distinct CDR3 sequences, 66% seen once; the top ten hold about 20%. This sample stems from a study of tumor and adjacent non-tumor tissue in lung cancer. Study summary: Patients comprised about a dozen adenocarcinoma, a couple of squamous cell carcinoma and 1 small cell lung cancer. The patients, 9 to 11 men and four to six women, were roughly 31 to 85 with stage I to III disease.

Findings and limits, study-wide: Higher tumor TCR diversity was associated with shorter survival. Normal lung showed higher cumulative top 100 clone frequency than tumor.

No cell sorting was done before RNA was extracted from the tissue. Germline CDR1 reads DFQATT; CDR2 reads SNEGSKA (reference sequence). The CDR3 spans 15 residues. V is TRBV20-1 and J is TRBJ1-5; 8 nucleotides line up with TRBD1. The sequence came from a man aged 55 to 70 with small cell lung cancer. The sample was lung tumor tissue. The chain's CDR3 is CSAGTGGNSNQPQNF. DNA for the CDR3: TGCAGTGCTGGGACAGGAGGGAATAGCAATCAGCCCCAGAATTTT.